This TCR beta chain was documented in a study of blood T cell repertoires in COVID-19. At the level of the study: Acute and convalescent COVID-19 samples came from the United States, Italy and Spain. From T cells, B-cell-depleted T cells, or PBMCs came the material, which was cDNA or gDNA.

Germline CDR1 SEHNR, CDR2 FQNEAQ (reference sequence). Trimming cost V 6 bases and J 5 bases, with 11 bases left between them. The CDR3 totals 12 residues. In the source study's methods: Reference gene primer amplification gave estimated nucleated cell counts. The assay was immunoSEQ multiplex PCR, and TCRdb's table has in-frame clones only and misses some. The D gene and trimming were derived from the DNA, and the V and J assignments and clone size from that table. The repertoire has about 260,000 clones, about 87% of them found once; the top ten carry 8% to 9.5%. The chain is built from TRBV7-9 and TRBJ2-7; no reliable D call. The clonotype originates from a human donor in a cohort sampled during active COVID-19. Specimen: peripheral blood. CDR3 residues: CASRRSLDEQYF. CDR3 sequence (DNA): TGTGCCAGCAGACGATCCCTAGACGAGCAGTACTTC.